This is a list of T cell receptor beta chains from one sample in a study of sequential checkpoint blockade in melanoma. The repertoire was sequenced with immunoSEQ multiplex PCR; TCRdb's copy has only in-frame clones and lacks some. The table shows 25,000 to 35,000 clones, with 70% to 90% occurring only once. This specimen consisted of CD8+ T cells sorted from blood (inferred from file names), obtained from a patient given nivolumab and ipilimumab in sequence. The source of these receptors is a human donor with melanoma. Both conserved end residues are part of each CDR3. A D gene is named only where the DNA matches it firmly. A clone size is listed for some rows: how often the clone was seen (once, few, many), or a class if it is expanded.

d_call	clone_size	v_call	j_call	cdr3_aa	cdr3_nt
TRBD1	NA	TRBV7-9	TRBJ1-2	CASSLGQGAYGYTF	TGTGCCAGCAGCTTGGGACAGGGGGCCTATGGCTACACCTTC
NA	once	TRBV6-5	TRBJ2-3	CASPGEGTDTQYF	TGTGCCAGCCCAGGGGAGGGAACAGATACGCAGTATTTT
TRBD2	NA	TRBV4-3	TRBJ2-5	CASSPGLAPGETQYF	TGCGCCAGCAGCCCGGGACTAGCGCCGGGGGAGACCCAGTACTTC
TRBD2	NA	TRBV9	TRBJ2-5	CASSAPTSGQETQYF	TGTGCCAGCAGCGCGCCCACTAGCGGCCAAGAGACCCAGTACTTC
TRBD2	NA	TRBV2	TRBJ2-7	CASSLRGGSYEQYF	TGTGCCAGCAGTCTACGGGGGGGATCCTACGAGCAGTACTTC
TRBD1	NA	TRBV2	TRBJ1-2	CATEGQGAGYGYTF	TGTGCCACTGAGGGACAGGGGGCCGGCTATGGCTACACCTTC
TRBD2	NA	TRBV4-3	TRBJ2-1	CASSQGTSGGAHNEQFF	TGCGCCAGCAGCCAAGGAACAAGCGGGGGGGCCCACAATGAGCAGTTCTTC
TRBD1	NA	TRBV11-2	TRBJ2-7	CASSLAWDSSYEQYF	TGTGCCAGCAGCTTAGCCTGGGACAGCTCCTACGAGCAGTACTTC
TRBD2	NA	TRBV6-1	TRBJ2-1	CASSSLAGVYNEQFF	TGTGCCAGCAGTTCACTAGCGGGGGTGTACAATGAGCAGTTCTTC
TRBD1	NA	TRBV11-1	TRBJ2-2	CASRHNRGLISNTGELFF	TGTGCCAGCAGGCATAACAGGGGGCTAATATCGAACACCGGGGAGCTGTTTTTT
NA	NA	TRBV4-1	TRBJ2-1	CASSQGGIYNEQFF	TGCGCCAGCAGCCAAGGGGGCATTTACAATGAGCAGTTCTTC
NA	NA	TRBV9	TRBJ2-1	CASSADPTGPSSYNEQFF	TGTGCCAGCAGCGCAGACCCAACAGGCCCGAGCTCCTACAATGAGCAGTTCTTC
NA	NA	TRBV4-3	TRBJ2-3	CASSPHWWANTQYF	TGCGCCAGCAGCCCCCACTGGTGGGCCAATACGCAGTATTTT
NA	NA	TRBV7-6	TRBJ1-2	CASSLGSVNYGYTF	TGTGCCAGCAGCTTAGGATCGGTTAACTATGGCTACACCTTC
TRBD1	once	TRBV27	TRBJ2-7	CASSPPDRVYEQYF	TGTGCCAGCAGTCCCCCGGACAGGGTCTACGAGCAGTACTTC
TRBD1	NA	TRBV9	TRBJ2-1	CASSTSRDRINNEQFF	TGTGCCAGCAGTACTTCCCGGGACAGGATAAACAATGAGCAGTTCTTC
NA	NA	TRBV9	TRBJ2-2	CASSPHSGTNTGELFF	TGTGCCAGCAGCCCCCATTCGGGGACGAACACCGGGGAGCTGTTTTTT
NA	NA	TRBV27	TRBJ2-7	CASSDGEPYEQYF	TGTGCCAGCAGCGACGGAGAGCCCTACGAGCAGTACTTC
TRBD1	NA	TRBV5-4	TRBJ1-2	CASSLQGAVYGYTF	TGTGCCAGCAGCTTACAGGGGGCGGTCTATGGCTACACCTTC
TRBD1	NA	TRBV7-9	TRBJ1-1	CASSTGGGTEAFF	TGTGCCAGCAGCACAGGGGGCGGCACTGAAGCTTTCTTT
NA	NA	TRBV19	TRBJ2-7	CASSIVGGKLAYEQYF	TGTGCCAGTAGTATAGTGGGCGGAAAATTAGCGTACGAGCAGTACTTC
TRBD1	NA	TRBV19	TRBJ1-2	CASNPGTGYGYTF	TGTGCCAGTAACCCAGGGACAGGCTATGGCTACACCTTC
TRBD1	NA	TRBV27	TRBJ2-2	CASRRGAGTGNTGELFF	TGTGCCAGCAGGAGGGGGGCCGGGACAGGGAACACCGGGGAGCTGTTTTTT
TRBD1	NA	TRBV19	TRBJ1-5	CASSISSDRGDQPQHF	TGTGCCAGTAGTATTTCATCCGACAGGGGAGATCAGCCCCAGCATTTT
TRBD2	NA	TRBV9	TRBJ2-2	CASSPPGEGTGELFF	TGTGCCAGCAGCCCCCCGGGGGAGGGGACCGGGGAGCTGTTTTTT